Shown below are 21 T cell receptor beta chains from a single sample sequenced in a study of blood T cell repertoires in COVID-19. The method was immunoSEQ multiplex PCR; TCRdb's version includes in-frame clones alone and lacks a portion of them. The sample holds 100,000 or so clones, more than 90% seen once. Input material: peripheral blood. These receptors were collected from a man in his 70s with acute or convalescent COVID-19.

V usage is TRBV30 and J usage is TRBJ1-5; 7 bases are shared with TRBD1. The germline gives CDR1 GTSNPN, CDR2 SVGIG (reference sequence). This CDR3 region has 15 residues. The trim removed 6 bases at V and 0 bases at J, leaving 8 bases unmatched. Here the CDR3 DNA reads TGTGCCTGCAACACAGGGGACTCTAGCAATCAGCCCCAGCATTTT. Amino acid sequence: CACNTGDSSNQPQHF.

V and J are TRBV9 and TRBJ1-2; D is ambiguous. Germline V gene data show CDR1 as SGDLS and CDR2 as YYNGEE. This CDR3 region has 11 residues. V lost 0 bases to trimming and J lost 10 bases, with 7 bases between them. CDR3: CASSVGPVYTF. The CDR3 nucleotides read TGTGCCAGCAGCGTAGGTCCGGTCTACACCTTC.

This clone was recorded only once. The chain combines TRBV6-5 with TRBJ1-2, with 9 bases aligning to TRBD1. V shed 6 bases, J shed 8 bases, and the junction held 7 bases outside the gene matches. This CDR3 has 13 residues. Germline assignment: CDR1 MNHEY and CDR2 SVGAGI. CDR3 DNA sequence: TGTGCCAGCAGCCTGACAGGGGGTATAGGCTACACCTTC. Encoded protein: CASSLTGGIGYTF.

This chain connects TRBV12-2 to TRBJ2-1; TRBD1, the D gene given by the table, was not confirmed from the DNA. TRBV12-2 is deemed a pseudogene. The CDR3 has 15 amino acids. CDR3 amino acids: CASRPRHGTGNEQFF. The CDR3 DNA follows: TGTGCAAGTCGCCCCCGCCACGGGACAGGCAATGAGCAGTTCTTC.

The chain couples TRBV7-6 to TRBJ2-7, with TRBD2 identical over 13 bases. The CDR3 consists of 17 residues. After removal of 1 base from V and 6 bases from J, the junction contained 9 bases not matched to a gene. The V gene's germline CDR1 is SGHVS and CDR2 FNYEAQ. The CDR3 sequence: CASSLGTSGGLSREQYF. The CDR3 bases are TGTGCCAGCAGCTTAGGGACTAGCGGGGGTCTCTCTCGCGAGCAGTACTTC.

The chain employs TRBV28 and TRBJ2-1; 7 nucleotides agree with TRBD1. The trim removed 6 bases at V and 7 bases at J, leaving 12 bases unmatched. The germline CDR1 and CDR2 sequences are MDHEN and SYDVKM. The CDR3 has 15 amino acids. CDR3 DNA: TGTGCCAGCAGAGTGAAAGAGACAGGGAATAATGAGCAGTTCTTC. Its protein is CASRVKETGNNEQFF.

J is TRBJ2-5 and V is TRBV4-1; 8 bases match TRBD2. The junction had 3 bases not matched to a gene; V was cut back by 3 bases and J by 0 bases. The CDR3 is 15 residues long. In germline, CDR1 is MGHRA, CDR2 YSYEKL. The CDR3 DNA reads TGCGCCAGCAGCCATGTCGGGGGGGACCAAGAGACCCAGTACTTC. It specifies CASSHVGGDQETQYF.

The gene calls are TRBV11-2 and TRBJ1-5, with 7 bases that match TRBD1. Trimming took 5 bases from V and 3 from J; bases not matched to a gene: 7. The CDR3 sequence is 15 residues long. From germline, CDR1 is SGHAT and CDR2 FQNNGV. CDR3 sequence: CASSLSGGPNQPQHF. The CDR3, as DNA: TGTGCCAGCAGCCTCTCAGGGGGTCCCAATCAGCCCCAGCATTTT.

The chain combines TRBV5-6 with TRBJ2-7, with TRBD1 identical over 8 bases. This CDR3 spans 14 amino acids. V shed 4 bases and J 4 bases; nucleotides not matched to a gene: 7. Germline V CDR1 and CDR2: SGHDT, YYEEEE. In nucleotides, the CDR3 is TGTGCCAGCAGCGTGGACAGGGAAGAATACGAGCAGTACTTC. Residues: CASSVDREEYEQYF.

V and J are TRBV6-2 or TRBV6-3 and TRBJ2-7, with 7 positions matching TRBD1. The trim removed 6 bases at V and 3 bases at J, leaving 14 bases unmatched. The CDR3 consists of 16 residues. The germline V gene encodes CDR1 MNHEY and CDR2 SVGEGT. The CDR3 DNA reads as TGTGCCAGCAGCTTCCCTACCGGGACAGCTCTCTACGAGCAGTACTTC. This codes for CASSFPTGTALYEQYF.

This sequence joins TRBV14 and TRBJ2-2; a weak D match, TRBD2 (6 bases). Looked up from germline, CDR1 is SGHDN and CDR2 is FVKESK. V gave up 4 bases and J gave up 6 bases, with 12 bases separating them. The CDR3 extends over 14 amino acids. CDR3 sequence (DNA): TGTGCCAGCAGCCTAACTAGCTTAGCCGGGGAGCTGTTTTTT. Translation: CASSLTSLAGELFF.

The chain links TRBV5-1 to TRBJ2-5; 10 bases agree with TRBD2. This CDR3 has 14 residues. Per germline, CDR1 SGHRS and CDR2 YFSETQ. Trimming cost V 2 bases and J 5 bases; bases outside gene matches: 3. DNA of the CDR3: TGCGCCAGCAGCTTACTAGCGGGGAGGGAGACCCAGTACTTC. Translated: CASSLLAGRETQYF.

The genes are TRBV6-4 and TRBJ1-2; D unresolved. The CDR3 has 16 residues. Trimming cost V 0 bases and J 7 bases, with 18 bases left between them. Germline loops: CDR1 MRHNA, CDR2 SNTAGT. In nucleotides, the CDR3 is TGTGCCAGCAGTGACTCCCGGCGGATTGATTTGGGTGGCTACACCTTC. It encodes CASSDSRRIDLGGYTF.

Here the CDR3 DNA reads TGTGCCAGCAGTTTATTGGCTACTACTAACTATGGCTACACCTTC. This sequence encodes CASSLLATTNYGYTF. This chain connects TRBV27 to TRBJ1-2; no definite D call. CDR1 MNHEY and CDR2 SMNVEV come from the germline V gene (reference sequence). Trimming cost V 1 base and J 0 bases, with 9 bases left between them. The CDR3 runs 15 residues.

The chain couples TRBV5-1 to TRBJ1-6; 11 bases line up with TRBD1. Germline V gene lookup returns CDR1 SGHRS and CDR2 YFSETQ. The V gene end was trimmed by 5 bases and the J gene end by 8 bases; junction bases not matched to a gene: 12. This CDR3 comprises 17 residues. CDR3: CASRWTGGRPFHSPLHF. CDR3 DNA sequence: TGCGCCAGCAGATGGACAGGGGGCCGCCCATTCCATTCACCCCTCCACTTT.

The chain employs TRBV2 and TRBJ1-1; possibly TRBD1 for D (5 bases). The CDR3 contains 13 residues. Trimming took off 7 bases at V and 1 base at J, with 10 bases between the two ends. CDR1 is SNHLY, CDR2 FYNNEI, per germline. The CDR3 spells CASTSDKNTEAFF. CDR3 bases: TGTGCCAGCACCTCGGACAAGAACACTGAAGCTTTCTTT.

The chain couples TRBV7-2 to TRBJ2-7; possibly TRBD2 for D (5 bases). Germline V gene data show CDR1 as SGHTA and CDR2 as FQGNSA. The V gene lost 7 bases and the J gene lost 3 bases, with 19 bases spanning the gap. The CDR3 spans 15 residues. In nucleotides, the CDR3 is TGTGCCAGCATCCTAGATAGCGCATATTTCTACGAGCAGTACTTC. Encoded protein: CASILDSAYFYEQYF.

The CDR3 coding sequence is TGTGCTAGTGGTCCGGCAGTCCTGACTAGCGGGGGATGGGATGAGCAGTTCTTC. Translated: CASGPAVLTSGGWDEQFF. The chain recombines TRBV12-5 with TRBJ2-1, with TRBD2 matching over 12 bases. From germline, CDR1 is LGHNT and CDR2 FRNRAP. Trimming at V came to 5 bases and at J to 8 bases, leaving 16 bases not matched to a gene. This CDR3 is 18 amino acids long.

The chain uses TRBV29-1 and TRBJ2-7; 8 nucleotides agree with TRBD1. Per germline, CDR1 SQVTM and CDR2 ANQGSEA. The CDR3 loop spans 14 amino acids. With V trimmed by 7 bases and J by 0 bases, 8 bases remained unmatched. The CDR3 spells CSGADRGLSYEQYF. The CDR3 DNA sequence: TGCAGCGGGGCTGACAGGGGCCTCTCCTACGAGCAGTACTTC.

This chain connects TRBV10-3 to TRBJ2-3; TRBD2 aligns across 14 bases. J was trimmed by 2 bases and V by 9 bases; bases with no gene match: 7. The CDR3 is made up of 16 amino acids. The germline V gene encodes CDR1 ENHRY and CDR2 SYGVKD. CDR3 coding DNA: TGTGCCATTTCTCGGACTAGCGGGAGGAACACAGATACGCAGTATTTT. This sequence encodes CAISRTSGRNTDTQYF.

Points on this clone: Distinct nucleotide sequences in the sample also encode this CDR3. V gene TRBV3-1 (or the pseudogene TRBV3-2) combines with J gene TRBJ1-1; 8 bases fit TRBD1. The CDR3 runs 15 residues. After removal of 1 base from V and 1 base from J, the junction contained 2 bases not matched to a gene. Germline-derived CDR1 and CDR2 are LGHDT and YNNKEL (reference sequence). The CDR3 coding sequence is TGTGCCAGCAGCCAAGCCGGGACAGGGAACACTGAAGCTTTCTTT. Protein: CASSQAGTGNTEAFF.